The clone carrying this T cell receptor (beta chain) was seen repeatedly, ten times or more. Its antigen is unknown. The V gene end was trimmed by 3 bases and the J gene end by 8 bases; junction bases not matched to a gene: 7. The CDR3 is made up of 14 amino acids. Regions amplified from RNA transcripts were the TCR beta CDR3 regions. RT-PCR in the first round (using the HTBI primer set) targeted the TCR CDR3. In TCRdb, the multiplex PCR reads were re-called with MiXCR into one record per CDR3 protein. The sample lists 250,000 to 300,000 distinct CDR3 sequences; around 13% were seen once. The data were obtained in a study of T cells in Graves' hyperthyroidism and ophthalmopathy. In the study overall: It was at initial diagnosis, before any treatment, that peripheral blood was collected. Study outcomes and limitations: Ophthalmopathy stood apart from stable hyperthyroidism in a 13 V-J model. Also found in blood were most expanded thyroid clonotypes above 0.001.

In patients aged 18 to 65, hyperthyroidism was newly diagnosed, with duration under 2 months. The TCR was taken from a woman aged 40 to 49 with Graves' hyperthyroidism. Sequencing was carried out using blood. This sequence joins TRBV12-3 or TRBV12-4 and TRBJ2-1; the match to TRBD1 covers 7 bases. The CDR3 DNA reads TGTGCCAGCAGTTTCGTGACAGGGTTCGATGAGCAGTTCTTC. Its translation is CASSFVTGFDEQFF.